These 12 T cell receptor beta chains were all obtained from the same sample, sequenced in a study of CD8 T cells in Susac syndrome. A quantity of about 0.5 to 1 ug RNA underwent reverse transcription using random hexamers. TCRdb passed the immunoSEQ multiplex PCR reads through MiXCR, listing each CDR3 protein once. The sample has hundreds of thousands of distinct CDR3 sequences; about 95% are singletons. Input material: CD4+ T cells from PBMCs. The receptors stem from a human donor with Susac syndrome.

V gene TRBV3-1 combines with J gene TRBJ2-7, with D perhaps matching TRBD2 (5 bases). Germline CDR1 and CDR2: LGHDT and YNNKEL (reference sequence). CDR3 length equals 14 residues. V lost 6 bases, J lost 3 bases, and 15 bases lay in between. The CDR3 sequence: CASRRNSGGYEQYF. The CDR3 nucleotides read TGTGCCAGCAGACGAAACAGTGGAGGCTACGAGCAGTACTTC.

Only a few counts were recorded for this clonotype. In DNA form, the CDR3 reads TGCAGCGTTGAAAACGCAGGGGGCACTGAAGCTTTCTTT. It translates to CSVENAGGTEAFF. The J gene is TRBJ1-1, the V gene TRBV29-1; 7 bases line up with TRBD1. V lost 2 bases, J lost 4 bases, and 4 bases stayed unmatched. Germline V gives CDR1 SQVTM, CDR2 ANQGSEA. CDR3 length: 13 amino acids.

This chain joins TRBV5-4 and TRBJ1-1, with 7 bases fitting TRBD1. The germline gives CDR1 SGHNT, CDR2 YYREEE (reference sequence). CDR3 length equals 14 residues. J gave up 6 bases and V 5 bases, and 10 bases lay outside the gene matches. The CDR3 reads CASSSEVTGAEAFF. The DNA of the CDR3 is TGTGCCAGCAGTTCTGAGGTCACAGGGGCTGAAGCTTTCTTT.

The rearrangement links TRBV5-1 to TRBJ2-5; either TRBD1 or TRBD2 may supply D (6 bases each). The ends were cut back, 0 bases at V and 5 bases at J, with 14 bases in the middle. Germline values: CDR1 SGHRS, CDR2 YFSETQ. The CDR3 spans 15 residues. CDR3 in amino acids: CASSLAGGGLETQYF. The DNA of the CDR3 is TGCGCCAGCAGCTTGGCCGGGGGCGGGCTGGAGACCCAGTACTTC.

CDR3 amino acids: CASSLGPRGTQYF. In DNA, the CDR3 is TGTGCCAGCAGTCTCGGACCGCGGGGGACCCAGTACTTC. This chain connects TRBV2 to TRBJ2-5; D may be TRBD2 (6 bases). V lost 5 bases to trimming and J lost 7 bases, with 14 bases between them. Looked up from germline, CDR1 is SNHLY and CDR2 is FYNNEI. The CDR3 is 13 amino acids.

The rearrangement joins TRBV19 to TRBJ1-2; D might be TRBD1 (5 bases). From germline, CDR1 is LNHDA and CDR2 SQIVND (reference sequence). V was cut by 0 bases and J by 7 bases, with 9 bases left in between. The CDR3 is 13 amino acids. In DNA form, the CDR3 reads TGTGCCAGTAGTATAGAAACAGGACTTGGCTACACCTTC. Amino acid sequence: CASSIETGLGYTF.

This clonotype has only one observation. The chain employs TRBV20-1 and TRBJ1-1, with D maybe TRBD1 (5 bases). V was pared by 3 bases and J by 4 bases, with 15 bases between. CDR1 and CDR2 (germline): DFQATT, SNEGSKA (reference sequence). The CDR3 covers 14 residues. In DNA form, the CDR3 reads TGCAGTGCTAGGGGAGGCGGGGGGGTCACTGAAGCTTTCTTT. It codes for CSARGGGGVTEAFF.

This clonotype was detected only a few times. This chain joins TRBV29-1 and TRBJ2-3, with 9 nucleotides matching TRBD1. CDR1 is SQVTM, CDR2 ANQGSEA, per germline. The V and J ends lost 4 bases and 0 bases, in that order; junction bases with no gene match: 2. This CDR3 spans 14 amino acids. The CDR3 nucleotides are TGCAGCGTTGGACAGGGGGTTAGCACAGATACGCAGTATTTT. Translated: CSVGQGVSTDTQYF.

The rearrangement uses TRBV6-2 or TRBV6-3 and TRBJ2-7; D gene uncertain. The CDR3 sequence is 12 residues long. Germline V lookup: CDR1 MNHEY, CDR2 SVGEGT. The ends were cut back, 4 bases at V and 2 bases at J, with 6 bases in the middle. Here the CDR3 reads CASSSPTYEQYF. CDR3 bases: TGTGCCAGCAGTTCCCCGACCTACGAGCAGTACTTC.

This rearrangement joins TRBV28 to TRBJ1-3; D perhaps matches TRBD1 (6 bases). From germline, CDR1 is MDHEN and CDR2 SYDVKM. V was cut by 10 bases and J by 0 bases, with 13 bases left in between. The CDR3 spans 14 residues. The CDR3 nucleotides read TGTGCCACCCAAGGGGGGCTCTCTGGAAACACCATATATTTT. Translation: CATQGGLSGNTIYF.

This chain uses TRBV12-3 or TRBV12-4 with TRBJ2-1; 13 bases agree with TRBD2. The junction had 9 bases not matched to a gene; V was cut back by 7 bases and J by 6 bases. This CDR3 spans 16 amino acids. The CDR3 protein is CASTWTSGGNSNEQFF. The DNA for the CDR3 is TGTGCCAGCACCTGGACTAGCGGGGGCAACTCCAATGAGCAGTTCTTC.

The chain links TRBV7-2 to TRBJ1-1, with unresolved D. Germline CDR1 reads SGHTA; CDR2 reads FQGNSA. This CDR3 region has 14 residues. Trimming pared 2 bases from V and 0 bases from J, leaving 7 bases between. This CDR3 reads CASSLKSLNTEAFF. The CDR3 region has the DNA TGTGCCAGCAGCTTAAAATCTCTGAACACTGAAGCTTTCTTT.